Listed below are T cell receptor beta chains from one sample, sequenced in a study of T-cell memory formation after mild COVID-19. TCRdb redid the calling of the 5' RACE reads with MiXCR, one entry per CDR3 protein. This sample has 350,000 to 400,000 distinct CDR3 sequences, with around 20% found just once. The material sequenced was PBMCs or a T cell subset sorted from them (not recorded which). These receptors were obtained from an adult woman who had mild COVID-19 (a few samples of this study predate the infection). Cell type and time point are not known. Each CDR3 is given with its conserved first and last residue. Fields, in order: clone size, CDR3 length, D gene, V gene, J gene, CDR3 DNA, CDR3 protein. D genes are given only for firm matches. Clone size is given for some rows only: seen once, a few or many times, or a class if the clone is expanded.

clone_size: few; cdr3_length: 15; d_call: TRBD1; v_call: TRBV27; j_call: TRBJ2-1; cdr3_nt: TGTGCCAGCAGTAGGAGTCAGGGGGCATGGAATGAGCAGTTCTTC; cdr3_aa: CASSRSQGAWNEQFF
clone_size: few; cdr3_length: 15; d_call: .; v_call: TRBV7-9; j_call: TRBJ1-2; cdr3_nt: TGTGCCAGCAGCTTAGAGGTCAGGGTTAACTATGGCTACACCTTC; cdr3_aa: CASSLEVRVNYGYTF
clone_size: many; cdr3_length: 13; d_call: .; v_call: TRBV29-1; j_call: TRBJ1-1; cdr3_nt: TGCAGCGTTGATCGGGGGGCGAACACTGAAGCTTTCTTT; cdr3_aa: CSVDRGANTEAFF
clone_size: .; cdr3_length: 15; d_call: .; v_call: TRBV7-2; j_call: TRBJ2-3; cdr3_nt: TGTGCCAGCAGCTTAGTACAGATCAACACAGATACGCAGTATTTT; cdr3_aa: CASSLVQINTDTQYF
clone_size: few; cdr3_length: 15; d_call: .; v_call: TRBV7-3; j_call: TRBJ2-1; cdr3_nt: TGTGCCAGCAGCCCCTACAGGGCTACCTACAATGAGCAGTTCTTC; cdr3_aa: CASSPYRATYNEQFF
clone_size: .; cdr3_length: 12; d_call: .; v_call: TRBV18; j_call: TRBJ1-1; cdr3_nt: TGTGCCAGCTCACCATGGACAGCGAGCGCTTTCTTT; cdr3_aa: CASSPWTASAFF
clone_size: few; cdr3_length: 17; d_call: .; v_call: TRBV4-3; j_call: TRBJ2-1; cdr3_nt: TGCGCCAGCAGCCAAGTGTTCCGGGGGCGTTCCTACAATGAGCAGTTCTTC; cdr3_aa: CASSQVFRGRSYNEQFF
clone_size: .; cdr3_length: 13; d_call: .; v_call: TRBV25-1; j_call: TRBJ2-5; cdr3_nt: TGTGCCAGCAACTACGGAGTTAGGGAGACCCAGTACTTC; cdr3_aa: CASNYGVRETQYF
clone_size: .; cdr3_length: 18; d_call: .; v_call: TRBV4-1; j_call: TRBJ2-7; cdr3_nt: TGCGCCAGCAGCCAGACGCTAACTCCGGACTTAACGGGGTACGAGCAGTACTTC; cdr3_aa: CASSQTLTPDLTGYEQYF
clone_size: .; cdr3_length: 13; d_call: .; v_call: TRBV6-5; j_call: TRBJ1-2; cdr3_nt: TGTGCCAGCAGTCCAGACAGGATCTATGGCTACACCTTC; cdr3_aa: CASSPDRIYGYTF
clone_size: .; cdr3_length: 14; d_call: .; v_call: TRBV15; j_call: TRBJ1-2; cdr3_nt: TGTGCCACCAGCAGAGAGGGCGATGGCGGAGGCTACACCTTC; cdr3_aa: CATSREGDGGGYTF